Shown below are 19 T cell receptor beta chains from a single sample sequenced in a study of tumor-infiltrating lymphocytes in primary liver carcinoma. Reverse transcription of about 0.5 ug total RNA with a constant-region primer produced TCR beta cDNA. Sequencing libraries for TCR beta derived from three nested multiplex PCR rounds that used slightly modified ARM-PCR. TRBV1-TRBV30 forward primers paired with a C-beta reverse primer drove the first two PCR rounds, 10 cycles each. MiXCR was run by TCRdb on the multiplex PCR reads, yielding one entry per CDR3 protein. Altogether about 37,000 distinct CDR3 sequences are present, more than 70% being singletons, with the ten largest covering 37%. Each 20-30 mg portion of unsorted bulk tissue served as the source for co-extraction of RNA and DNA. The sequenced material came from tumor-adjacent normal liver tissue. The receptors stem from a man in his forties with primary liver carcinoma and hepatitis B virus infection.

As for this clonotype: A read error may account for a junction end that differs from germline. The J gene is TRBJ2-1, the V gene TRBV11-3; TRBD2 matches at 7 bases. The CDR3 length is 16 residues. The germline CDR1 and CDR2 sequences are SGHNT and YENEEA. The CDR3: CASNLDSGSGHNKQFF. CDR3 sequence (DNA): TGTGCCAGCAACCTCGATAGCGGTAGCGGGCACAATAAGCAGTTCTTC.

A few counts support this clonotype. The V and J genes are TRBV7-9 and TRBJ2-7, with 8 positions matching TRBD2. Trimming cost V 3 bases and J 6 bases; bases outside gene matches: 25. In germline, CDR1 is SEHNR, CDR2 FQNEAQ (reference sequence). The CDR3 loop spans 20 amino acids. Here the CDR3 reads CASSFHKLAEKKIVSGEQYF. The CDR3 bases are TGTGCCAGCAGCTTTCATAAACTAGCGGAGAAGAAAATTGTCAGTGGCGAGCAGTACTTC.

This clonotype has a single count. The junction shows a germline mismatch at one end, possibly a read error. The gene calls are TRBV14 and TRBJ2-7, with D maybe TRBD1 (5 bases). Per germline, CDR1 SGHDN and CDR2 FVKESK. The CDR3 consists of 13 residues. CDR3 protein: CGSRQNGAYEQYF. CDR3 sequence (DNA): TGTGGCAGCCGACAGAATGGCGCCTACGAGCAGTACTTC.

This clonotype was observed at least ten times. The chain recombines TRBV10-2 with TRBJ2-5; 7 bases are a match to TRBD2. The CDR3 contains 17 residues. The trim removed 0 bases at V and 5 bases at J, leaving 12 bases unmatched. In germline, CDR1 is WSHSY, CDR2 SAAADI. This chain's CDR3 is CASSESEVAGALETQYF. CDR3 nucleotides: TGCGCCAGCAGTGAGTCCGAGGTGGCGGGAGCTTTGGAGACCCAGTACTTC.

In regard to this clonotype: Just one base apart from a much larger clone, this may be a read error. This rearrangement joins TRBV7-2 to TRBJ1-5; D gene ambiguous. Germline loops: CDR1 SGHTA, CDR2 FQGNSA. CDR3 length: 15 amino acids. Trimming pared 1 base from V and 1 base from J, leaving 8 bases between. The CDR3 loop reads CASSLVTWSNQPQHF. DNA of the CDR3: TGTGCCAGCAGCTTAGTGACATGGAGCAATCAGCCCCAGCATTTT.

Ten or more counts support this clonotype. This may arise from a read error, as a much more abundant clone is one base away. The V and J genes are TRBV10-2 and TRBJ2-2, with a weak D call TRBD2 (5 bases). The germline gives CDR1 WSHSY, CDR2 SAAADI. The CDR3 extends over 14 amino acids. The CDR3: CAGSGRRGSGELFF. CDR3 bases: TGCGCCGGCAGTGGACGAAGAGGGAGTGGGGAGCTGTTTTTT.

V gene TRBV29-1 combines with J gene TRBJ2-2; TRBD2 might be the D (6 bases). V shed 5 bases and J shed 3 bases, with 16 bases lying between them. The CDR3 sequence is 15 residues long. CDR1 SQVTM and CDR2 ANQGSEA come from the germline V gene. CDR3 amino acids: CSVFTTGAYTGELFF. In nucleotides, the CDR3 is TGCAGCGTTTTCACGACGGGAGCGTACACCGGGGAGCTGTTTTTT.

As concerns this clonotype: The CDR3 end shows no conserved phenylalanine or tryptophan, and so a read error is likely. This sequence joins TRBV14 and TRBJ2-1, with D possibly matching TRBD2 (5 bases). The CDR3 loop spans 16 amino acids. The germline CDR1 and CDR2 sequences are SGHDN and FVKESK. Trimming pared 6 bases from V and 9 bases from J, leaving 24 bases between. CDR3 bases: TGTGCCAGCAGTGCCGTACCGGGATGGGTAAACATTGAGCAGTTCCTC. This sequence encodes CASSAVPGWVNIEQFL.

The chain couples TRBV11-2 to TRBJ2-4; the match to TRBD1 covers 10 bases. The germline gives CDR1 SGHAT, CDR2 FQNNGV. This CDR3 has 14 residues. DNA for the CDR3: TGTGCAAGTAGCTCCGGGACAGGGGATTACATTCAGTACTTC. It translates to CASSSGTGDYIQYF.

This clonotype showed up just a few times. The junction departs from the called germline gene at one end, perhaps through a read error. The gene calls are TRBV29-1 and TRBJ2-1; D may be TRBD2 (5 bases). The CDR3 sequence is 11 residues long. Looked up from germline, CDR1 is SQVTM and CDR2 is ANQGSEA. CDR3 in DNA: TGCAGCTTTGAAGATGGAGGTGAGCAGTCCTTC. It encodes CSFEDGGEQSF.

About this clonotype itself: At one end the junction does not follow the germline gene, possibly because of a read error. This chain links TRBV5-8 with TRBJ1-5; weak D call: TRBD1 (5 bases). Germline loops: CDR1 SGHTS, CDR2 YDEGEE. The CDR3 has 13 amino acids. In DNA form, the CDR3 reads TGTGCCAGCTGCTTGGCAGGGCACCAGGCCCAGCATTTT. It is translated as CASCLAGHQAQHF.

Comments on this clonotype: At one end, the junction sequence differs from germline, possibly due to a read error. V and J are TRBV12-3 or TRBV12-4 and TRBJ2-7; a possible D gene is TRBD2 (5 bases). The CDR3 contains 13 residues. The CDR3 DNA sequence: TGTGCCGGCAGCCCACGGGGATCCGGGGAGCAGTACTTC. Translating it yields CAGSPRGSGEQYF.

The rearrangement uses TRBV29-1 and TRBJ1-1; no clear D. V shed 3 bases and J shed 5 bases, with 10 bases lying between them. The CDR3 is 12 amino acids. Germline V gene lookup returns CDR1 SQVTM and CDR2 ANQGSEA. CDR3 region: CSVENDMTEAFF. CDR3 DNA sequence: TGCAGCGTTGAGAACGACATGACTGAAGCTTTCTTT.

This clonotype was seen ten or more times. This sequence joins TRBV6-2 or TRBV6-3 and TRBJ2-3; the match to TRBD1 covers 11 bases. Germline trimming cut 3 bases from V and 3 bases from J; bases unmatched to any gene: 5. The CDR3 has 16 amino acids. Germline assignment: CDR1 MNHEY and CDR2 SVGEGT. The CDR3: CASSYGGQGATDTQYF. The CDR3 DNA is TGTGCCAGCAGTTATGGTGGACAGGGGGCGACAGATACGCAGTATTTT.

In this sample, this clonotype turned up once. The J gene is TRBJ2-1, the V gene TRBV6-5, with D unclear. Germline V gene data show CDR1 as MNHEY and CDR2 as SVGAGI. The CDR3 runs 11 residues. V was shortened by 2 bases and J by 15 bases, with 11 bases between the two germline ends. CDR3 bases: TGTGCCAGCAGTTACATGTATGCGCGGTTCTTC. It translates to CASSYMYARFF.

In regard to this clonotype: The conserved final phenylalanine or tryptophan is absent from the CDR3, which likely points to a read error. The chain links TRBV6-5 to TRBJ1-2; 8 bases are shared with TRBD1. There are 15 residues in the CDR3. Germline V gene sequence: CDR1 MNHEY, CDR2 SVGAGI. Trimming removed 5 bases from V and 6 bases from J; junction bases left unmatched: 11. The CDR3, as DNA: TGTGCCAGCAGTGTACTCGACAGGGGAAATCATGGCTACACCCTC. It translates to CASSVLDRGNHGYTL.

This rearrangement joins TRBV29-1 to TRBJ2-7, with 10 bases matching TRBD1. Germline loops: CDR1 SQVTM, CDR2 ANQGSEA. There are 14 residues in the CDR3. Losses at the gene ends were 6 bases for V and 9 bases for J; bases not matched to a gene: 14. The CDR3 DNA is TGCAGCGTGGAACTTTGGGGACAGGGGACCGGGCAGTACTTC. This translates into CSVELWGQGTGQYF.

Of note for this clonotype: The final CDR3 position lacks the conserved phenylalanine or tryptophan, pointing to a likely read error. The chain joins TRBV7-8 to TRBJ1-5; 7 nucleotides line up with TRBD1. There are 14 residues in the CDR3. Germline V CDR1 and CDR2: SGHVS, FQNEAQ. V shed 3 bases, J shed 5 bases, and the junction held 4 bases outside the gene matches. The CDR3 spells CASSFGTVYQPQHL. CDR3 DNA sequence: TGTGCCAGCAGCTTCGGGACAGTCTATCAGCCCCAGCATCTA.

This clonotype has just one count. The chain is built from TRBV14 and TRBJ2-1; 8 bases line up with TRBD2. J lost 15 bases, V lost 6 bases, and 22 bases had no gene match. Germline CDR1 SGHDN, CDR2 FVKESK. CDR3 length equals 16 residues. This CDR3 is CASSAVAGWENNGRFF. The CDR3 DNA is TGTGCCAGCAGTGCCGTAGCGGGATGGGAAAACAATGGGCGGTTCTTC.